The 8 T cell receptor beta chains reported below all come from one sample, sequenced in a study of OX40 agonist ivuxolimab in advanced cancers. Libraries were prepared by immunoSEQ multiplex PCR; TCRdb keeps only in-frame clonotypes and omits some of them. The sample carries 20,000 to 25,000 clones, 77% recorded once. This specimen was CD4+ or CD8+ T cells sorted from blood, taken in a trial of the OX40 agonist ivuxolimab. These TCRs come from an adult with an advanced solid tumor such as melanoma, head and neck, liver or kidney cancer.

This clone was detected only once. The chain combines TRBV6-6 with TRBJ2-7; 9 bases align to TRBD1. This CDR3 region has 15 residues. V was pared by 6 bases and J by 2 bases, with 8 bases of the junction left unmatched. Looked up from germline, CDR1 is MNHNY and CDR2 is SVGAGI (reference sequence). CDR3 nucleotides: TGTGCCAGCAGCCCTACCGGGACAGGGCCCTACGAGCAGTACTTC. Translation gives CASSPTGTGPYEQYF.

V usage is TRBV25-1 and J usage is TRBJ2-5; D might be TRBD1 (5 bases). CDR3 length: 17 residues. The germline V and J ends were trimmed by 3 bases and 5 bases, with 22 bases remaining between them. CDR1 is MGHDK and CDR2 is SYGVNS in the germline V gene. CDR3 loop: CASSETRVGVSRETQYF. The CDR3, as DNA: TGTGCCAGCAGTGAGACCCGGGTAGGGGTCAGCAGGGAGACCCAGTACTTC.

The chain uses TRBV7-9 and TRBJ1-1; D gene unclear. This CDR3 has 12 residues. From germline, CDR1 is SEHNR and CDR2 FQNEAQ (reference sequence). Trimming removed 1 base at V and 4 bases at J, with 4 bases between. This CDR3 reads CASSLGSTEAFF. The CDR3 DNA reads as TGTGCCAGCAGCTTAGGGTCCACTGAAGCTTTCTTT.

V is TRBV6-4 and J is TRBJ2-3; 7 bases align to TRBD2. Germline loops: CDR1 MRHNA, CDR2 SNTAGT. The V segment lost 3 bases and the J segment 2 bases; nucleotides outside the gene matches: 2. The CDR3 loop spans 14 amino acids. In DNA form, the CDR3 reads TGTGCCAGCAGTGAGGGGAGGGACACAGATACGCAGTATTTT. Translating it yields CASSEGRDTDTQYF.

The rearrangement links TRBV4-1 to TRBJ2-7; D gene unclear. The V end was cut by 1 base, the J end by 6 bases, with 10 bases between. This CDR3 contains 13 residues. Germline V gives CDR1 MGHRA, CDR2 YSYEKL. The CDR3 DNA reads TGCGCCAGCAGCCAAGTAATGGGTCCCGAGCAGTACTTC. It is translated as CASSQVMGPEQYF.

In its sample, this clone was seen a few times. The V call is TRBV6-5, the J call TRBJ2-3; D unresolved. The CDR3 has 14 amino acids. V shed 0 bases and J shed 5 bases, with 9 bases lying between them. Germline V CDR1 and CDR2: MNHEY, SVGAGI. CDR3 sequence reads: CASSYSSPGDTQYF. The CDR3 DNA sequence: TGTGCCAGCAGTTACTCCTCCCCTGGAGATACGCAGTATTTT.

This sequence joins TRBV7-6 and TRBJ2-2; weak D call: TRBD2 (5 bases). The CDR3 spans 13 residues. CDR1 is SGHVS and CDR2 is FNYEAQ in the germline V gene. The V end was cut by 5 bases, the J end by 6 bases, with 10 bases between. CDR3 residues: CASSPTRAGELFF. The CDR3 region has the DNA TGTGCCAGCAGCCCTACGCGGGCCGGGGAGCTGTTTTTT.

V and J are TRBV5-4 and TRBJ2-7; D gene unclear. Germline lookup yields CDR1 SGHNT and CDR2 YYREEE (reference sequence). The ends were cut back, 0 bases at V and 7 bases at J, with 11 bases in the middle. The CDR3 totals 13 residues. CDR3: CASSLVSPYEQYF. CDR3 in DNA: TGTGCCAGCAGCTTGGTGTCACCATATGAGCAGTACTTC.